The present TCR beta chain was sequenced within a study of blood T cells in healthy people across ages (dated by TCRdb to 2014 to 2015). Looking at the study overall: In model experiments, template switching captured about one uniquely barcoded TCR beta cDNA molecule for every two T cells. The study measured age-related changes in TCR beta repertoire diversity using deep sequencing normalized with unique cDNA molecular identifiers. The donors were split into four age groups: young (average about 15 years), middle-aged (more than 35), aged (more than 55) and long-lived (under 90). To avoid experimental bias, donors of different ages were spread randomly across the sequencing lanes. The study analyzed two additional independent replicas of 1 million unique cDNA reads from the same blood draw for two donors, one aged 18 to 30 and one aged 80 or older.

The approximately 41 donors, aged about 6 to 95 years, were systemically healthy Caucasian individuals from Russia. Each donor gave about 9.2 milliliters of peripheral blood, drawn into EDTA-treated Vacutainer tubes. Ficoll-Paque density-gradient centrifugation was used to isolate PBMCs, with at least 6.5 million per sample. Trizol reagent was used to extract total RNA from the PBMCs, yielding at least 5.5 micrograms per sample. The percentages of naive CD45RAhigh/CD27high T cells were determined by flow cytometry on a PBMC aliquot from every donor. Worth noting for this clonotype: What antigen it recognizes has not been identified. No base qualities exist here, and no much larger clone lies one base off it.

The paper's findings and limits, for the study overall: The percentage of naive T cells measured by flow cytometry correlated strongly with observed TCR beta diversity. Because donor CMV infection status was unknown, age-related changes in expanded clonotypes were potentially confounded. Conclusive comparison of naive and antigen-experienced compartments was prevented by the profiling of bulk unsorted PBMCs. Compared with the aged group, the long-lived group had more naive CD4+ T cells, fewer expanded clones and increased TCR diversity, suggesting age selection. Total diversity estimates from one million sequenced T cells were considered lower bounds and underestimates. As age increased, observed TCR beta diversity per million T cells dropped in a roughly linear way, and a significant reduction was already evident by age about 40.

The V end loses 6 bases and the J end loses 7 bases, and a stretch of 19 bases separates them. CDR1 ENHRY and CDR2 SYGVKD were looked up in the germline V gene. The CDR3, from cysteine to phenylalanine, totals 14 residues. Only the CDR3 DNA is retained, 42 bases long and in frame from the first base. The method behind the library was 5' RACE. The sample was run on an Illumina HiSeq 2500. A second PCR of about 6 to 12 cycles was performed with a sample-barcoded 5' primer and a J-beta primer mix. Each TCR beta cDNA molecule received a unique molecular identifier from a template-switch 5' adaptor carrying 12 random nucleotides. At least 2.5 million CDR3-containing paired-end reads were obtained from each sample. First-strand cDNA was synthesized from all RNA with the Mint cDNA synthesis kit, primed by a TRBC-specific oligonucleotide. After uracil-DNA glycosylase treatment, a first 18-cycle PCR used universal primers M1SS and BC2_uni_R on all cDNA. As for the original processing: For normalization, 1 million high-quality reads were randomly selected from each sample, with every read carrying a distinct molecular identifier. Instead of being binned into consensus sequences, reads with shared molecular identifiers were discarded. MiTCR, with a Q25 quality threshold and the strictest error-elimination algorithm, was used for CDR3 identification, clonotype clustering and error correction. Lower-bound total TCR beta diversity was estimated with a nonparametric unseen species model using Euler transformation. TCRdb's own reprocessing of the public reads used fastp at Q25 and MiXCR and kept productive beta chains. Here each entry gathers all rows of one CDR3 protein and keeps the most common genes and DNA. These V and J calls derive from TCRdb rather than the authors' analysis. Recorded for this sample are some 1.5 million distinct CDR3 sequences; approximately 43% of them occurred a single time. The ten largest clones represent under 5% of the sample.

Sequenced: blood. This sequence uses TRBV10-3 and TRBJ2-7; the D gene is possibly TRBD1 or TRBD2, each agreeing over 6 bases. This receptor was obtained from a young woman in good health. The nucleotides are TGTGCCATCAGACTCGGGGGCCGGGACAATGAGCAGTACTTC. It translates to CAIRLGGRDNEQYF.